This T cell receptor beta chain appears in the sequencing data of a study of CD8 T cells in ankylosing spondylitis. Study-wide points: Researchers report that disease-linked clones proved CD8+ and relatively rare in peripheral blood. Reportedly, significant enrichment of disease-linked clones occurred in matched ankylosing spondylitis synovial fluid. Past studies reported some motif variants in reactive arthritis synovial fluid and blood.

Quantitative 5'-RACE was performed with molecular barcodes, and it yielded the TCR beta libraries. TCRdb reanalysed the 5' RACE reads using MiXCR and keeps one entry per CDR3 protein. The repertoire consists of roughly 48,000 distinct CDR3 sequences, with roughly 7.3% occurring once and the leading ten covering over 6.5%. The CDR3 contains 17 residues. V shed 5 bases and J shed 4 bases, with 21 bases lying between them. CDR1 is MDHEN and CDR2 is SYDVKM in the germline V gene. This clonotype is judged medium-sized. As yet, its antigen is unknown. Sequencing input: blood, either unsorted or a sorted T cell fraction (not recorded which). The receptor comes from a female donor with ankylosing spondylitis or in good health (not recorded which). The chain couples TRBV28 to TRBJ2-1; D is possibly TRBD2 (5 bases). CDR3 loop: CASSRALGDGDYNEQFF. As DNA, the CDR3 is TGTGCCAGCAGTCGAGCCTTGGGTGACGGGGATTACAATGAGCAGTTCTTC.